This is a list of T cell receptor beta chains from one sample in a study of T cell responses to AZD1222 COVID-19 vaccine. Some clones are missing from TCRdb's copy, which holds only in-frame ones; the method was immunoSEQ multiplex PCR. The table records roughly 200,000 clones, approximately 86% of them present only once. The sequences come from peripheral blood, collected on day 0 of AZD1222 vaccination. These TCRs come from an adult in good health. CDR3s include the opening cysteine and the closing phenylalanine or tryptophan. The order of the fields is J gene, clone size, V gene, D gene, CDR3 protein, CDR3 DNA. D genes are given only for firm matches. Only part of the rows carry a size: once, few, many, or a class if the clone is expanded.

TRBJ1-1 NA TRBV4-1 NA CASSQGFGVANTEAFF TGCGCCAGCAGCCAAGGTTTTGGGGTGGCGAACACTGAAGCTTTCTTT
TRBJ2-3 NA TRBV3-1/TRBV3-2 NA CASSQAASTDTQYF TGTGCCAGCAGCCAAGCGGCTAGCACAGATACGCAGTATTTT
TRBJ2-5 NA TRBV18 NA CASSPEGARQETQYF TGTGCCAGCTCACCGGAAGGAGCGAGGCAAGAGACCCAGTACTTC
TRBJ2-2 NA TRBV12-5 NA CASGLLPRPVNTGELFF TGTGCTAGTGGTTTGCTACCCCGCCCAGTCAACACCGGGGAGCTGTTTTTT
TRBJ2-4 NA TRBV15 TRBD1 CATSRDAGTVKNIQYF TGTGCCACCAGCAGAGATGCCGGGACAGTAAAAAACATTCAGTACTTC
TRBJ2-1 NA TRBV7-9 NA CASSPGRGDEQFF TGTGCCAGCAGCCCGGGGCGGGGAGATGAGCAGTTCTTC
TRBJ2-5 NA TRBV19 TRBD2 CASSIAGTSIETQYF TGTGCCAGTAGTATAGCCGGGACTAGCATAGAGACCCAGTACTTC
TRBJ1-6 NA TRBV7-6 TRBD1 CASSPRQGNSPLHF TGTGCCAGCAGCCCCAGACAGGGTAACTCACCCCTCCACTTT
TRBJ2-5 NA TRBV10-3 NA CAIRDVPREETQYF TGTGCCATACGGGACGTCCCTCGAGAGGAGACCCAGTACTTC
TRBJ1-4 NA TRBV5-6 NA CASAGVGTLNEKLFF TGTGCCAGCGCAGGGGTGGGGACCCTTAATGAAAAACTGTTTTTT
TRBJ2-1 once TRBV6-1 TRBD2 CASSELAGSYNEQFF TGTGCCAGCAGTGAACTAGCGGGCTCCTACAATGAGCAGTTCTTC
TRBJ1-2 NA TRBV30 NA CAWEGPTVRDGYTF TGTGCCTGGGAGGGGCCGACCGTTCGCGATGGCTACACCTTC
TRBJ2-1 NA TRBV7-9 TRBD1 CASSPRTGALYNEQFF TGTGCCAGCAGCCCGCGGACAGGGGCTCTATACAATGAGCAGTTCTTC
TRBJ2-3 NA TRBV6-1 TRBD2 CASSAKSRLAADTQYF TGTGCCAGCAGTGCCAAATCTAGGCTAGCGGCAGATACGCAGTATTTT
TRBJ2-7 NA TRBV30 NA CAWSVRTEQYF TGTGCCTGGAGTGTAAGGACAGAGCAGTACTTC
TRBJ1-2 NA TRBV5-6 NA CASSLGRYYGYTF TGTGCCAGCAGCTTGGGCCGCTACTATGGCTACACCTTC
TRBJ1-6 once TRBV5-4 TRBD1 CASSYGTGNNSPLHF TGTGCCAGCAGCTACGGGACAGGGAATAATTCACCCCTCCACTTT
TRBJ2-1 NA TRBV29-1 TRBD2 CSVSLGLVYNEQFF TGCAGCGTTTCCCTTGGACTAGTCTACAATGAGCAGTTCTTC
TRBJ1-1 NA TRBV28 NA CASSLRGMNTEAFF TGTGCCAGCAGTTTGAGAGGGATGAACACTGAAGCTTTCTTT
TRBJ1-5 NA TRBV19 TRBD1 CASKPGDRGVNQPQHF TGTGCCAGTAAGCCTGGAGACAGGGGGGTCAATCAGCCCCAGCATTTT
TRBJ1-2 NA TRBV25-1 NA CASKHIQTFYGYTF TGTGCCAGCAAGCATATCCAGACCTTCTATGGCTACACCTTC
TRBJ1-2 NA TRBV5-4 NA CASSDRFSLYGYTF TGTGCCAGCAGCGACAGGTTCTCTCTCTATGGCTACACCTTC
TRBJ1-1 NA TRBV1 NA CTSSQVGLMNTEAFF TGCACCAGCAGCCAAGTGGGTTTGATGAACACTGAAGCTTTCTTT
TRBJ2-1 NA TRBV6-5 TRBD2 CASSRLAGGVNEQFF TGTGCCAGCAGTAGACTAGCGGGGGGGGTCAATGAGCAGTTCTTC
TRBJ2-2 NA TRBV27 NA CASSFRTATGELFF TGTGCCAGCAGTTTCCGGACGGCCACCGGGGAGCTGTTTTTT
TRBJ1-2 NA TRBV5-1 TRBD1 CASSLGALTTGKNLGYGYTF TGCGCCAGCAGCTTGGGGGCGCTCACGACAGGGAAGAATCTTGGGTATGGCTACACCTTC
TRBJ2-1 NA TRBV28 TRBD2 CASSEGLAGRSEQFF TGTGCCAGCAGTGAGGGACTAGCGGGGCGGAGTGAGCAGTTCTTC
TRBJ1-1 NA TRBV7-3 NA CASSLLTGGEAFF TGTGCCAGCAGCTTATTAACTGGTGGTGAAGCTTTCTTT
TRBJ2-5 NA TRBV27 NA CASSLDLQRETQYF TGTGCCAGCAGTTTGGATCTCCAGCGGGAGACCCAGTACTTC